The 28 T cell receptor beta chains given below trace back to one sample, sequenced in a study of early T cells in non-severe SARS-CoV-2 infection. MiXCR was run by TCRdb on the 5' RACE reads, yielding one entry per CDR3 protein. The sample lists around 26,000 distinct CDR3 sequences, almost 4.5% seen once, with around 5.6% in the top ten. Sequencing used whole blood. Receptor source: an adult who was a healthcare worker with PCR-confirmed SARS-CoV-2 infection or an uninfected control (not recorded which).

This clonotype was seen many times. The rearrangement links TRBV3-1 to TRBJ2-5, with D perhaps TRBD2 (5 bases). The CDR3 covers 16 residues. Trimming removed 1 base from V and 7 bases from J, with 19 bases in between. Germline loops: CDR1 LGHDT, CDR2 YNNKEL (reference sequence). CDR3 coding DNA: TGTGCCAGCAGCCAAGTCACGGGGTGGCCTACGAGGACCCAGTACTTC. Translated: CASSQVTGWPTRTQYF.

This clonotype was observed many times. The rearrangement links TRBV29-1 to TRBJ1-2; D not resolved. Germline assignment: CDR1 SQVTM and CDR2 ANQGSEA. Trimming took 8 bases from V and 8 from J, leaving 15 bases between them. The CDR3 has 11 residues. CDR3 protein: CSTREVTGYTF. As DNA, the CDR3 is TGCAGCACGAGGGAAGTTACGGGCTACACCTTC.

This clonotype was seen repeatedly, ten times or more. V gene TRBV6-5 combines with J gene TRBJ1-1; D remains unclear. The V and J ends lost 0 bases and 1 base respectively, with 9 bases between them. CDR1 and CDR2 from the germline V gene are MNHEY and SVGAGI. The length of the CDR3 is 15 residues. The CDR3 reads CASSYSRTANTEAFF. The CDR3 coding sequence is TGTGCCAGCAGTTACTCCCGGACTGCGAACACTGAAGCTTTCTTT.

This chain links TRBV28 with TRBJ2-1; D gene uncertain. Trimming left V 3 bases short and J 2 bases short, with 20 bases between. This CDR3 is built from 18 residues. Germline lookup yields CDR1 MDHEN and CDR2 SYDVKM. CDR3 in DNA: TGTGCCAGCAGTTTCCCAAGAACAGAGGAACTGACCTACAATGAGCAGTTCTTC. Protein: CASSFPRTEELTYNEQFF.

Ten or more counts support this clonotype. This CDR3 reads CASSPLGQAGQPQHF. The CDR3 DNA reads as TGCGCCAGCAGCCCCCTGGGACAGGCGGGTCAGCCCCAGCATTTT. The genes are TRBV5-1 and TRBJ1-5; 8 bases are shared with TRBD1. This CDR3 is built from 15 residues. With 4 bases clipped from V and 6 bases from J, the junction kept 9 bases outside the gene matches. Looked up from germline, CDR1 is SGHRS and CDR2 is YFSETQ. Full variable domain (missing parts from reference TRBV5-1 and TRBJ1-5): KAGVTQTPRYLIKTRGQQVTLSCSPISGHRSVSWYQQTPGQGLQFLFEYFSETQRNKGNFPGRFSGRQFSNSRSEMNVSTLELGDSALYLCASSPLGQAGQPQHFGDGTRLSIL.

This clonotype was detected many times. The chain recombines TRBV11-1 with TRBJ2-1; D ambiguous. The germline V and J ends were trimmed by 3 bases and 9 bases, with 18 bases remaining between them. Germline CDR1 reads SGHAT; CDR2 reads FQDESV (reference sequence). The CDR3 sequence is 15 residues long. CDR3 DNA: TGTGCCAGCAGCTTCCCCCCCGGTGTCCGGAGTGAGCAGTTCTTC. Translated: CASSFPPGVRSEQFF.

This clonotype was counted ten times or more. The chain has TRBV20-1 and TRBJ1-1; D remains unclear. The CDR3 length is 8 residues. Germline-derived CDR1 and CDR2 are DFQATT and SNEGSKA (reference sequence). The germline V and J ends were trimmed by 6 bases and 11 bases, with 7 bases remaining between them. DNA of the CDR3: TGCAGTGCCCCATGGGCTTTCTTT. Translated, it gives CSAPWAFF.

This clonotype occurred many times. CDR3 DNA: TGCGCCAGCAGCCAACATACCAGGGGCAGCACCGGGGAGCTGTTTTTT. Its protein is CASSQHTRGSTGELFF. This chain joins TRBV4-3 and TRBJ2-2; perhaps TRBD1 as D (6 bases). V lost 2 bases, J lost 4 bases, and 14 bases lay in between. The germline gives CDR1 LGHNA, CDR2 YSLEER. The CDR3 consists of 16 residues.

This clonotype was seen at least ten times. The genes are TRBV10-1 and TRBJ1-5, with a weak D call TRBD1 (5 bases). The CDR3 has 13 residues. CDR1 is WNHNN, CDR2 SYGVQD, per germline (reference sequence). V was shortened by 2 bases and J by 6 bases, with 8 bases between the two germline ends. The CDR3 sequence: CASSESGAQPQHF. CDR3 in DNA: TGCGCCAGCAGTGAGAGCGGGGCTCAGCCCCAGCATTTT.

This clonotype came up many times. The chain has TRBV7-2 and TRBJ2-7; TRBD1 or TRBD2 may be the D gene (5 bases each). The V and J ends lost 2 bases and 3 bases respectively, with 17 bases between them. The CDR3 runs to 16 residues. Looked up from germline, CDR1 is SGHTA and CDR2 is FQGNSA. In nucleotides, the CDR3 is TGTGCCAGCAGCTTACGCAGTGGGGACCAGGTCTACGAGCAGTACTTC. The encoded protein is CASSLRSGDQVYEQYF.

The chain carries TRBV29-1 and TRBJ1-1; perhaps TRBD1 as D (5 bases). Germline loops: CDR1 SQVTM, CDR2 ANQGSEA. This CDR3 spans 11 amino acids. Trimming took 6 bases from V and 3 from J, leaving 8 bases between them. CDR3 amino acids: CSVLRDTEAFF. CDR3 bases: TGCAGCGTCCTCAGGGACACTGAAGCTTTCTTT.

This clonotype was recorded many times. The chain is built from TRBV20-1 and TRBJ2-5; the match to TRBD2 covers 13 bases. Losses at the gene ends were 3 bases for V and 5 bases for J; bases not matched to a gene: 12. Germline V gene lookup returns CDR1 DFQATT and CDR2 SNEGSKA (reference sequence). The CDR3 has 17 residues. CDR3 in amino acids: CSASLSRTSGGIETQYF. The CDR3 DNA reads TGCAGTGCTAGTCTTAGCCGGACTAGCGGGGGAATCGAGACCCAGTACTTC.

There are a few counts of this clonotype. This rearrangement joins TRBV25-1 to TRBJ2-7; D is ambiguous. The CDR3 is 14 amino acids. Germline V CDR1 and CDR2: MGHDK, SYGVNS. Trimming cost V 3 bases and J 9 bases, with 18 bases left between them. The CDR3 spells CASSEDVGHHGQYF. The DNA of the CDR3 is TGTGCCAGCAGTGAGGACGTTGGCCATCATGGGCAGTACTTC.

The chain uses TRBV20-1 and TRBJ1-5; no reliable D call. The ends were cut back, 3 bases at V and 3 bases at J, with 9 bases in the middle. CDR1 and CDR2 (germline): DFQATT, SNEGSKA (reference sequence). CDR3 length: 13 residues. The CDR3 DNA reads TGCAGTGCTAGTAAACAGTACAATCAGCCCCAGCATTTT. Protein product: CSASKQYNQPQHF.

This clonotype was recorded at least ten times. V is TRBV2 and J is TRBJ1-2; D is perhaps TRBD1 (5 bases). The V end was cut by 4 bases, the J end by 4 bases, with 10 bases between. Germline CDR1 SNHLY, CDR2 FYNNEI. This CDR3 region has 13 residues. The CDR3 sequence: CASSGRGGYGYTF. In DNA, the CDR3 is TGTGCCAGCAGTGGTCGGGGGGGCTATGGCTACACCTTC.

Ten or more counts support this clonotype. The CDR3 is CASSLALTGEGVTNTEAFF. DNA of the CDR3: TGTGCCAGCAGTTTAGCATTAACAGGGGAAGGGGTGACAAACACTGAAGCTTTCTTT. This rearrangement joins TRBV28 to TRBJ1-1; 7 bases map to TRBD1. Per the germline V gene, CDR1 is MDHEN and CDR2 is SYDVKM. After removal of 2 bases from V and 2 bases from J, the junction contained 17 bases not matched to a gene. CDR3 length: 19 residues.

This clonotype was found a few times. The V gene is TRBV12-3 or TRBV12-4, the J gene TRBJ2-3; possible D gene TRBD1, 6 bases. This CDR3 has 13 residues. V shed 7 bases and J shed 2 bases, with 10 bases lying between them. The CDR3 loop is CASTDSYTDTQYF. The CDR3, as DNA: TGTGCCAGCACGGACAGCTACACAGATACGCAGTATTTT.

This clonotype is medium-sized. V usage is TRBV6-5 and J usage is TRBJ1-1; 8 nucleotides match TRBD1. Germline trimming cut 5 bases from V and 1 base from J; bases unmatched to any gene: 9. CDR3 size: 16 residues. In germline, CDR1 is MNHEY, CDR2 SVGAGI. CDR3 region: CASSQGRGRRNTEAFF. The DNA of the CDR3 is TGTGCCAGCAGTCAAGGCAGGGGGCGTAGGAACACTGAAGCTTTCTTT.

This clonotype was detected ten times or more. The chain links TRBV12-3 or TRBV12-4 to TRBJ2-2, with 9 bases aligning to TRBD1. V dropped 5 bases and J dropped 5; count of bases not matched to a gene: 6. The CDR3 is 15 amino acids. CDR3 amino acids: CASSRLGTGTGELFF. Here the CDR3 DNA reads TGTGCCAGCAGTCGCCTCGGGACAGGGACCGGGGAGCTGTTTTTT.

At least ten counts were recorded for this clonotype. The rearrangement uses TRBV28 and TRBJ2-5; maybe TRBD1 (6 bases). The CDR3 sequence is 13 residues long. V was cut by 6 bases and J by 0 bases, with 8 bases left in between. Germline CDR1 is MDHEN and CDR2 is SYDVKM. The CDR3 nucleotides are TGTGCCAGCAGCACAGGGTACCAAGAGACCCAGTACTTC. Translated, it gives CASSTGYQETQYF. Full variable domain (rest looked up from reference TRBV28 and TRBJ2-5): DVKVTQSSRYLVKRTGEKVFLECVQDMDHENMFWYRQDPGLGLRLIYFSYDVKMKEKGDIPEGYSVSREKKERFSLILESASTNQTSMYLCASSTGYQETQYFGPGTRLLVL.

This clonotype occurred a few times. The genes are TRBV28 and TRBJ1-6, with D unresolved. Trimming took 7 bases from V and 6 from J, leaving 7 bases between them. Germline V gene sequence: CDR1 MDHEN, CDR2 SYDVKM. CDR3 size: 12 residues. This chain's CDR3 is CASTESNSPLHF. In DNA, the CDR3 is TGTGCCAGCACCGAGAGTAATTCACCCCTCCACTTT.

This chain connects TRBV10-3 to TRBJ1-5, with 9 positions matching TRBD1. CDR1 and CDR2 (germline): ENHRY, SYGVKD. The V and J ends lost 4 bases and 5 bases, in that order; junction bases with no gene match: 3. This CDR3 region has 14 residues. CDR3 nucleotide sequence: TGTGCCATCAGTGCCGGGACAGGGTATCAGCCCCAGCATTTT. It yields the protein CAISAGTGYQPQHF.

At least ten counts were recorded for this clonotype. The chain has TRBV18 and TRBJ1-1; tentatively, D is TRBD1 (6 bases). V lost 3 bases to trimming and J lost 6 bases, with 14 bases between them. Germline lookup yields CDR1 KGHSH and CDR2 LQKENI. The CDR3 consists of 14 residues. The DNA for the CDR3 is TGTGCCAGCTCACCCTACGGGACATTTTCTGAAGCTTTCTTT. Encoded protein: CASSPYGTFSEAFF.

This clonotype was detected ten times or more. The chain is built from TRBV6-2 or TRBV6-3 and TRBJ2-3; 11 nucleotides agree with TRBD2. CDR1 is MNHEY, CDR2 SVGEGT, per germline. The J segment lost 2 bases and the V segment lost 5 bases, leaving 12 bases of the junction unmatched. This CDR3 is 18 amino acids long. The CDR3 DNA sequence: TGTGCCAGCAGTCACCAGATAGCGGGGGGGCCCGTCACAGATACGCAGTATTTT. Translating gives CASSHQIAGGPVTDTQYF.

At least ten counts were recorded for this clonotype. V and J are TRBV7-2 and TRBJ2-1; D remains ambiguous. Trimming stripped 0 bases from V and 9 bases from J, with 9 bases between. Germline V gene sequence: CDR1 SGHTA, CDR2 FQGNSA. The CDR3 extends over 13 amino acids. CDR3 region: CASSLAVGTEQFF. In DNA form, the CDR3 reads TGTGCCAGCAGCTTAGCGGTGGGCACTGAGCAGTTCTTC. Combining the CDR3 with reference TRBV7-2 and TRBJ2-1 gives the whole variable domain GAGVSQSPSNKVTEKGKDVELRCDPISGHTALYWYRQSLGQGLEFLIYFQGNSAPDKSGLPSDRFSAERTGGSVSTLTIQRTQQEDSAVYLCASSLAVGTEQFFGPGTRLTVL.

The V and J genes are TRBV19 and TRBJ1-2; D gene ambiguous. Germline CDR1 and CDR2: LNHDA and SQIVND (reference sequence). V shed 5 bases and J shed 4 bases, with 8 bases lying between them. This CDR3 spans 12 amino acids. The CDR3 nucleotides read TGTGCCAGTAGTGTCGGCGGCTATGGCTACACCTTC. It translates to CASSVGGYGYTF.

At least ten counts were recorded for this clonotype. The genes are TRBV10-1 and TRBJ1-5, with TRBD1 matching over 9 bases. Trimming at V came to 6 bases and at J to 7 bases, leaving 16 bases not matched to a gene. This CDR3 is built from 17 residues. Germline-derived CDR1 and CDR2 are WNHNN and SYGVQD (reference sequence). The CDR3 spells CASRLFFGTGKGQPQHF. The CDR3 DNA reads as TGCGCCAGCAGGTTATTTTTCGGGACAGGGAAGGGACAGCCCCAGCATTTT.

This clonotype showed up many times. The chain uses TRBV7-2 and TRBJ2-3; D perhaps matches TRBD2 (5 bases). Germline CDR1 and CDR2: SGHTA and FQGNSA. This CDR3 comprises 15 residues. V lost 2 bases, J lost 3 bases, and 12 bases lay in between. In DNA, the CDR3 is TGTGCCAGCAGCTTAACCAGCGGAAAAACAGATACGCAGTATTTT. Translated: CASSLTSGKTDTQYF.